These T cell receptor beta chains were read from a single sample in a study of tumor-infiltrating lymphocytes in primary liver carcinoma. TCRdb reprocessed the multiplex PCR reads with MiXCR, giving one entry per CDR3 protein. Of about 180,000 distinct CDR3 sequences in the sample, around 60% were seen once. Sequencing used peripheral blood. Receptors were obtained from a man aged 35 to 55 with primary liver carcinoma and hepatitis B virus infection. Each CDR3 is given with its conserved first and last residue. A D gene is named only where the DNA matches it firmly. Size is stated for part of the rows, as once, few or many counts, or as a class when the clone is expanded.

-,TRBJ2-5,-,TRBV11-1,TGTGCTAGCAGCTTGGGGTCCCGCAGTGGGGTCGTGGAGACCCAGTACTTC,CASSLGSRSGVVETQYF
-,TRBJ1-4,many,TRBV29-1,TGCAGCGTTGCGGGTGACCCTAATGAAAAACTGTTTTTT,CSVAGDPNEKLFF
-,TRBJ2-5,-,TRBV12-3/TRBV12-4,TGTGCCAGCAAACCCACAGGGGAGGGAGAAGAGACCCAGTACTTC,CASKPTGEGEETQYF
-,TRBJ2-7,few,TRBV29-1,TGCAGCGTTGAAGGGACACTCTACGAGCAGTACTTC,CSVEGTLYEQYF
-,TRBJ2-1,-,TRBV14,TGTGCCAGCAGCCAAGTTCAGGGGTCCTACAATGAGCAGTTCTTC,CASSQVQGSYNEQFF
TRBD1,TRBJ2-7,once,TRBV12-3/TRBV12-4,TGTGCCAGCAGAATCCAGGGGGCCCACGAGCAGTACTTC,CASRIQGAHEQYF
TRBD1,TRBJ1-5,-,TRBV28,TGTGCCAGCAAGGGACAGAATGATCAGCCCCAGCATTTT,CASKGQNDQPQHF
-,TRBJ2-1,-,TRBV11-3,TGTGCCAGCAACGCCAGAGGTGGGGTTGACAAAGAGCAGTTCTTC,CASNARGGVDKEQFF
-,TRBJ2-7,-,TRBV4-1,TGCGCCAGCAGCCAAGAGAGGAGGGGGCAGCAGTACTTC,CASSQERRGQQYF
TRBD2,TRBJ2-3,few,TRBV5-4,TGTGCCAGCAGCTCCGGACTAGCGGGAGCGGCAGATACGCAGTATTTT,CASSSGLAGAADTQYF
-,TRBJ2-7,-,TRBV6-2/TRBV6-3,TGTGCCAGCAGTTCCCCCGGGGCGGACTTCTACGAGCAGTACTTC,CASSSPGADFYEQYF
-,TRBJ2-3,many,TRBV11-3,TGTGCCAGCAGCTTGGGCCGGGATTTTAGCACAGATACGCAGTATTTT,CASSLGRDFSTDTQYF
TRBD2,TRBJ2-3,few,TRBV4-2,TGTGCCAGCAGCCAAATGTCTAGCGGGAGCACAGATACGCAGTATTTT,CASSQMSSGSTDTQYF
-,TRBJ2-3,once,TRBV29-1,TGCAGCGTGAAAGGAGGCGGCCCAGATATGCAGTATTTT,CSVKGGGPDMQYF
-,TRBJ1-1,few,TRBV10-2,TGCGCCAGCAGGAGGACGAACACTGAAGCTTTCTTT,CASRRTNTEAFF
-,TRBJ1-4,few,TRBV6-5,-,CASSSSDSTDVEKLFF
TRBD1,TRBJ2-7,-,TRBV10-3,TGTGCCATCAGTGAGTTCCCCCTCCGGACCGGGACAGGGAAATACGAGCAGTACTTC,CAISEFPLRTGTGKYEQYF
-,TRBJ1-2,-,TRBV6-1,TGTGCCAGCAGTGAAGAAGGGCAGTCTAACTATGGCTACACCTTC,CASSEEGQSNYGYTF
TRBD2,TRBJ2-1,few,TRBV30,TGTGCCTGGACCCCAGCGGGGCTAGCGGGTGCTTACAATGAGCAGTTCTTC,CAWTPAGLAGAYNEQFF
TRBD2,TRBJ2-5,-,TRBV5-4,TGTGCCAGCAGCTTCCGGACTAGCGGGAGGGGTTACGAGACCCAGTACTTC,CASSFRTSGRGYETQYF
TRBD1,TRBJ2-7,-,TRBV28,TGTGCCACCTGCCAAGGACAGGGGGCGTACGAGCAGTACTTC,CATCQGQGAYEQYF
-,TRBJ2-7,-,TRBV4-2,TGTGCCAGCAGCCAGGGTCAAGGTGCGAGATCATACGAGCAGTACTTC,CASSQGQGARSYEQYF
-,TRBJ2-3,-,TRBV11-2,TGTGCCAGCAAAGCTGGGGGTGGCACAGATACCCAGTATTTT,CASKAGGGTDTQYF
-,TRBJ2-7,-,TRBV6-1,TGTGCCCGCAGTGAACGGGGGTTCGCCTACGAGCAGTACTTC,CARSERGFAYEQYF
TRBD2,TRBJ2-3,-,TRBV11-2,TGCACCAGCAGCTTGGCTAGCGGGACAGATACGCAGTATTTT,CTSSLASGTDTQYF
-,TRBJ2-1,many,TRBV5-1,TGCGCCAGCAGCTTGGCTCCAGGGGTCTACAATGAGCAGTTCTTC,CASSLAPGVYNEQFF
-,TRBJ2-1,many,TRBV29-1,TGCAGCGTTGAAGAGCGGGCAAGTCGGAGGTTCTTC,CSVEERASRRFF
-,TRBJ2-6,-,TRBV11-2,TGTGCCAGCAGCTTAGGCACCGAGGCCAACGTCCTGAGTTTC,CASSLGTEANVLSF
TRBD1,TRBJ1-1,-,TRBV4-1,TGCGCCAGCAGCCAAGGGGACAGTTTGGCTGAAGCTTTCTTT,CASSQGDSLAEAFF
-,TRBJ1-1,-,TRBV4-1,TGCGCCAGCAGCCAAGTAGTCAGATTGAACACTGAAGCTTTCTTT,CASSQVVRLNTEAFF
-,TRBJ2-3,-,TRBV29-1,TGCAGCGTTAGGGGGGGGAGGCGAATTAGCACAGATACGCAGTATTTT,CSVRGGRRISTDTQYF
-,TRBJ1-2,-,TRBV12-3/TRBV12-4,TGTGCCAGCAGTTTACGGGGAGTTCTTTGGGGCTACACCTTC,CASSLRGVLWGYTF
TRBD2,TRBJ2-1,many,TRBV11-2,TGTGCCAGCAGAGGGTTAACTAGCGGGACCCACAATGAGCAGTTCTTC,CASRGLTSGTHNEQFF
TRBD1,TRBJ1-5,-,TRBV29-1,TGCAGCGTCCGGGACAGCACAGATGCGCAGCATTTT,CSVRDSTDAQHF
-,TRBJ2-2,-,TRBV6-5,TGTGCCAGTAGTTTCAGCGGGCCACGGACCGGGGAGCTGTTTTTT,CASSFSGPRTGELFF
-,TRBJ2-1,-,TRBV28,TGTGCCAGCAGTCTGGGGGACGTACACAATGAGCAGTTCTTC,CASSLGDVHNEQFF
-,TRBJ2-6,few,TRBV6-2/TRBV6-3,TGTGCCAGCAGTTTCTTGGGCTCTGGGGCCAACGTCCTGACTTTC,CASSFLGSGANVLTF
TRBD1,TRBJ1-2,-,TRBV7-9,TGTGCCAGCAGCTTAGCAAGGGACAGTGCTGGCTACACCTTC,CASSLARDSAGYTF
-,TRBJ1-4,-,TRBV4-2,TGTGTCAGCAGCCAATGGTCGAGGGGGTCAAAACTGTTTTTT,CVSSQWSRGSKLFF
-,TRBJ2-7,many,TRBV11-2,TGTGCCAGCCTGGGAAAACCCGGGCGCGGCAAAAAGCAGTACTTC,CASLGKPGRGKKQYF
TRBD2,TRBJ2-3,-,TRBV11-2,TGTGCCAGCAGCCCCGGGACTAGCGGGAGTACTATAGATACGCTGTATTTT,CASSPGTSGSTIDTLYF
TRBD1,TRBJ1-6,-,TRBV28,TGTGCCAGCAGCTCTACCGGGACAGGGGGTTTCAGCGGTTATTCACCCCTCCACTTT,CASSSTGTGGFSGYSPLHF
-,TRBJ2-1,-,TRBV29-1,TGCAGCGTTGAAGACGGAAGCGGCTCCAACTACAATGAGCAGTTCTTC,CSVEDGSGSNYNEQFF
-,TRBJ2-7,-,TRBV7-8,TGTGCCAGCAGCACATGGACAGGGAGGGGCGAGCAGTACTTC,CASSTWTGRGEQYF
-,TRBJ2-7,-,TRBV6-6,TGTGCTAGCAGTTACGGTCCGGGTGGAGAGCAGTACTTC,CASSYGPGGEQYF
-,TRBJ2-2,-,TRBV11-2,TGTGCCAGCAGTTTCTATATGGGACCCGTGGAGCTGTTTTTT,CASSFYMGPVELFF
-,TRBJ1-1,-,TRBV12-3/TRBV12-4,TGTGCCAGCAGCCCTACATACATGAACACTGAAGCTTTCTTT,CASSPTYMNTEAFF
TRBD2,TRBJ2-5,-,TRBV28,TGTGCCAGCAGTCAACCCCGGGAGGGGGTAGAGACCCAGTACTTC,CASSQPREGVETQYF
TRBD1,TRBJ1-6,-,TRBV6-5,TGTGCCAGCAGCAGGGGGAGAGAATCACCCCTCCACTTT,CASSRGRESPLHF